The next 14 T cell receptor beta chains were all read from a single sample in a study of blood T cell repertoires in COVID-19. Produced via immunoSEQ multiplex PCR; TCRdb's table is partial and in-frame only. Among about 210,000 clones listed, about 88% were seen once. Sequenced sample: peripheral blood. Source of these receptors: a woman in her forties with acute or convalescent COVID-19.

The chain combines TRBV19 with TRBJ1-6; a possible D gene is TRBD1 (5 bases). This CDR3 region has 13 residues. V was shortened by 7 bases and J by 7 bases, with 11 bases between the two germline ends. Per germline, CDR1 LNHDA and CDR2 SQIVND (reference sequence). CDR3: CASMDNRNSPLHF. CDR3 sequence (DNA): TGTGCCAGTATGGACAACCGGAATTCACCCCTCCACTTT.

The V gene is TRBV6-2 or TRBV6-3, the J gene TRBJ1-1; 10 bases fit TRBD1. The V gene's germline CDR1 is MNHEY and CDR2 SVGEGT. CDR3 size: 16 residues. V lost 6 bases and J lost 1; bases outside the gene matches: 8. This CDR3 reads CASSPTRQGANTEAFF. CDR3 in DNA: TGTGCCAGCAGCCCTACTCGACAGGGGGCGAACACTGAAGCTTTCTTT.

The chain uses TRBV7-8 and TRBJ2-5; a possible D gene is TRBD1 (5 bases). In germline, CDR1 is SGHVS, CDR2 FQNEAQ. The CDR3 runs 14 residues. Trimming cost V 1 base and J 2 bases, with 8 bases left between them. The CDR3 spells CASSLGAGQETQYF. The CDR3 nucleotides read TGTGCCAGCAGCTTAGGGGCAGGGCAAGAGACCCAGTACTTC.

This chain joins TRBV9 and TRBJ2-2; D is uncertain. CDR3 size: 14 residues. The V gene lost 2 bases and the J gene lost 6 bases, with 11 bases spanning the gap. CDR1 SGDLS and CDR2 YYNGEE come from the germline V gene. The CDR3 region is CASSVLHGSGELFF. The CDR3 DNA follows: TGTGCCAGCAGCGTCCTCCACGGGTCCGGGGAGCTGTTTTTT. The variable domain in full, completed from reference TRBV9 and TRBJ2-2, reads DSGVTQTPKHLITATGQRVTLRCSPRSGDLSVYWYQQSLDQGLQFLIQYYNGEERAKGNILERFSAQQFPDLHSELNLSSLELGDSALYFCASSVLHGSGELFFGEGSRLTVL.

The chain is built from TRBV24-1 and TRBJ1-1; 7 nucleotides agree with TRBD1. V lost 3 bases to trimming and J lost 6 bases; unmatched junction nucleotides: 6. This CDR3 spans 14 amino acids. From germline, CDR1 is KGHDR and CDR2 SFDVKD. The CDR3 DNA reads TGTGCCACCAGTGATCCGCACAGGGGTCCTGAAGCTTTCTTT. Its translation: CATSDPHRGPEAFF.

The chain uses TRBV14 and TRBJ1-3, with 10 bases matching TRBD1. Germline V gene sequence: CDR1 SGHDN, CDR2 FVKESK. V was clipped by 4 bases and J by 4 bases; unmatched bases: 7. CDR3 length: 16 amino acids. The CDR3 is CASSLWTGGSGNTIYF. CDR3 bases: TGTGCCAGCAGCCTATGGACAGGGGGATCCGGAAACACCATATATTTT.

This clone was counted once. The chain links TRBV29-1 to TRBJ2-3; 12 bases match TRBD2. CDR3 length equals 15 residues. V shed 5 bases, J shed 5 bases, and the junction held 8 bases outside the gene matches. CDR1 and CDR2 (germline): SQVTM, ANQGSEA. The CDR3 spells CSVLTSGGTVDTQYF. The CDR3 DNA reads TGCAGCGTTCTGACTAGCGGGGGAACAGTAGATACGCAGTATTTT.

The chain joins TRBV6-5 to TRBJ2-1; 10 bases are shared with TRBD2. Germline-derived CDR1 and CDR2 are MNHEY and SVGAGI. After removal of 5 bases from V and 6 bases from J, the junction contained 7 bases not matched to a gene. The CDR3 has 15 amino acids. This chain's CDR3 is CASSPTSGAFNEQFF. CDR3 DNA sequence: TGTGCCAGCAGTCCCACTAGCGGGGCGTTCAATGAGCAGTTCTTC.

The chain recombines TRBV6-5 with TRBJ1-5; a possible D gene is TRBD1 (6 bases). In germline, CDR1 is MNHEY, CDR2 SVGAGI. The CDR3 has 13 amino acids. V lost 7 bases, J lost 5 bases, and 12 bases lay in between. DNA for the CDR3: TGTGCCAGCATTATGGACAGATATCAGCCCCAGCATTTT. It encodes CASIMDRYQPQHF.

V usage is TRBV5-4 and J usage is TRBJ2-3; 12 bases line up with TRBD2. With V trimmed by 6 bases and J by 0 bases, 8 bases remained unmatched. The length of the CDR3 is 17 residues. Germline CDR1 and CDR2: SGHNT and YYREEE (reference sequence). Written as DNA, the CDR3 is TGTGCCAGCACGCTAGCGGGGGGGCTGGGAAGCACAGATACGCAGTATTTT. Its protein is CASTLAGGLGSTDTQYF.

The chain uses TRBV6-5 and TRBJ2-1; 9 positions agree with TRBD2. Looked up from germline, CDR1 is MNHEY and CDR2 is SVGAGI. V lost 3 bases, J lost 2 bases, and 2 bases stayed unmatched. CDR3 length: 15 amino acids. The CDR3 DNA is TGTGCCAGCAGTTATGTAGCGGGGGCCTACAATGAGCAGTTCTTC. It encodes CASSYVAGAYNEQFF.

The rearrangement joins TRBV6-5 to TRBJ1-1; 7 nucleotides agree with TRBD1. The J segment lost 5 bases and the V segment lost 6 bases, leaving 9 bases of the junction unmatched. CDR1 and CDR2 from the germline V gene are MNHEY and SVGAGI. The CDR3 runs to 14 residues. Here the CDR3 DNA reads TGTGCCAGCAGGGAGCTGACAGGGCTGACTGAAGCTTTCTTT. It specifies CASRELTGLTEAFF.

This chain links TRBV5-6 with TRBJ2-5, with TRBD1 matching 9 bases. Germline V gene lookup returns CDR1 SGHDT and CDR2 YYEEEE. With 3 bases clipped from V and 1 base from J, the junction kept 4 bases outside the gene matches. The CDR3 is 15 amino acids. CDR3 DNA sequence: TGTGCCAGCAGCTGGGGGACAGGGAGCCAAGAGACCCAGTACTTC. Translation gives CASSWGTGSQETQYF.

The chain uses TRBV3-1 (or the pseudogene TRBV3-2) and TRBJ2-2, with unresolved D. CDR1 and CDR2 from the germline V gene are LGHDT and YNNKEL (reference sequence). V gave up 0 bases and J gave up 8 bases, with 7 bases separating them. CDR3 length: 13 amino acids. This CDR3 is CASSQEGRGELFF. The CDR3 DNA reads TGTGCCAGCAGCCAAGAGGGCAGGGGGGAGCTGTTTTTT.